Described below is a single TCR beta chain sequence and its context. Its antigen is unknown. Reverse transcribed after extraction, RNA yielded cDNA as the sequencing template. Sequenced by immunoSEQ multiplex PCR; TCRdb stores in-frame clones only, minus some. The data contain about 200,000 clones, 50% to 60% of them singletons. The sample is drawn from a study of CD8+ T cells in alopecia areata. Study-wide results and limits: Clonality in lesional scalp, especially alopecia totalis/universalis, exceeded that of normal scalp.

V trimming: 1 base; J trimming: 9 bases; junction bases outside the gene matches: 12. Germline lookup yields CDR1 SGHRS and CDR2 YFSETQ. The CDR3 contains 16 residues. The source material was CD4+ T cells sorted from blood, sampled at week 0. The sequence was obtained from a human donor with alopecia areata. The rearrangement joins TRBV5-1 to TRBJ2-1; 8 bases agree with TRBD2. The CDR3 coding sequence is TGCGCCAGCAGCTTGACGGCGGGGGGCCCCTCTGCTGAGCAGTTCTTC. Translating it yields CASSLTAGGPSAEQFF.